This entry describes one TCR beta chain. The antigen it binds to is not known. The germline gene is not matched at one end of the junction; a read error may be the cause. This sample is drawn from a study of CD8+ T cells in alopecia areata (dated by TCRdb to 2016 to 2019). About the full investigation: The treated patients took part in an open-label pilot trial in which moderate-to-severe alopecia areata was treated with oral tofacitinib at 5 to 10 mg twice daily. RNA came from the PAXgene miRNA kit for fixed scalp, the miRNeasy kit for PBMCs, and the RNeasy kit for mouse skin. Amplification of TCRbeta CDR3 regions was done by immunoSEQ multiplex PCR using 35 Vbeta forward primers and 13 Jbeta reverse primers. High-throughput TCRbeta sequencing was used to examine T cell clonal expansion in alopecia areata in both the C3H/HeJ mouse model and human patients. Scalp clonality was compared across normal scalp (n=4), patchy alopecia areata scalp (n=8), and alopecia totalis/universalis scalp (n=8). Tofacitinib-treated patients had biopsies at baseline and at 4 and 24 weeks of treatment, with a later scalp biopsy in several patients. The SALT score, which quantifies the percentage of affected scalp surface area, was used to measure disease severity in treated patients. Patients received tofacitinib for 6 to 18 months and were then followed off drug for 6 months to check for delayed response and recurrence. In humans, TCRbeta sequencing was performed on scalp tissue and on sorted CD4+ and CD8+ peripheral blood T cells from healthy controls and from patients with patchy or totalis/universalis alopecia areata. Summary of the overall study and its limitations: Compared with normal scalp, lesional scalp, particularly in alopecia totalis/universalis, had higher clonality and more expanded CD8+ clones, which suggests antigenic drive. Many expanded lesional clones were found to persist in scalp and blood during tofacitinib treatment, and relapse after treatment cessation may be partly explained by this persistence. Scalp clonality and the number of expanded CD8+ clones among the top 100 scalp clones were significantly decreased by tofacitinib. Because the treated cohort was small and had only one nonresponder, larger studies are needed to examine links between baseline CD8+ expansion and response. Unlike mouse skin, where gammadelta T cells dominate, normal human skin contains resident alphabeta T cells that get sequenced too, which complicates analysis of the scalp TCR repertoire. Shared TCR sequences between patients were less evident than in mice, which may be partly attributable to HLA diversity in the patient population.

The library came from the immunoSEQ multiplex PCR assay. To provide template for TCR sequencing, every sample had RNA extracted and reverse transcribed into cDNA. SuperScript III was used to make first-strand cDNA, primed with a 2:1 mix of oligo-dT and random hexamers. A synthetic immune receptor repertoire was used to gauge amplification bias, and whatever bias remained was removed computationally. The paper's data handling went like this. After raw reads were preprocessed to remove errors, the CDR3 was defined following IMGT conventions as running from the conserved cysteine to phenylalanine. Clonality was computed by normalizing Shannon entropy by log2 of the number of productive unique TCRs and subtracting the result from 1. Whether each scalp clone was CD4 or CD8 was inferred by checking scalp TCRbeta sequences against the CD4 and CD8 repertoires from sorted blood. TCRdb took over this immuneACCESS table, retaining in-frame rearrangements with V and J assigned. Such tables are incomplete; in checked studies, under half of the missing clones stem from an unresolved V gene, and the remainder is unexplained. V and J calls and clone size are given by that table; D and trimming were obtained from the DNA. This sample lists under 200,000 clones; roughly 60% were detected once. Of the sample, 13% to 15% is held by the ten largest clones.

The CDR3 numbers 12 residues from cysteine through phenylalanine. Of the read, only the CDR3 DNA is kept; its 36 bases are in frame from base 1. Sequences SQVTM (CDR1) and ANQGSEA (CDR2) are obtained from the germline V gene. In the paper's terms, the time point label means: around 26 weeks on oral tofacitinib. Interpreted using the paper, the treatment or condition label stands for: oral pan-JAK inhibitor, 5-10 mg twice daily. Lesional scalp punch biopsies and peripheral blood were obtained from alopecia areata patients. PBMCs were isolated by density centrifugation and stained for CD3, CD4 and CD8, after which CD4+ and CD8+ T cells were sorted on a FACSAria.

The rearrangement combines TRBV29-1 with TRBJ2-5; TRBD1 aligns with 7 central bases. The sample here was CD4+ T cells sorted from blood, taken at week 24, from a patient treated with tofacitinib. This receptor was taken from a human donor with alopecia areata. CDR3 protein: CSIDRDRETQYF. The nucleotide sequence is TGCAGCATTGACAGGGATCGGGAGACCCAGTACTTC.